This entry lists 28 T cell receptor beta chains sequenced from one sample in a study of response to subunit inactivated influenza vaccine (dated by TCRdb to between 2017 and 2018). Libraries were constructed by RT-PCR. TCRdb lists the instrument as Illumina HiSeq 2500. TCRdb cleaned the public reads at Q25 with fastp, built clones with MiXCR and kept in-frame beta chains. All rows with the same CDR3 protein become a single entry with the most common DNA and genes. The sample includes 530,000 or so distinct CDR3 sequences, with about 25% observed a single time. Under 2.5% of the sample is held by the ten biggest clonotypes. Sequenced here: CD4+ T cells sorted from PBMCs, sampled less than 6 days after vaccination. These TCRs come from a man between 50 and 59 years old who received an inactivated influenza vaccine. Donor details come from another sample of the same person, matched by shared clones.

The CDR3 is CASSSDSGIGQNEQYF. CDR3 bases: TGTGCCAGCAGCTCTGATAGCGGGATCGGGCAAAACGAGCAGTACTTC. This chain connects TRBV7-2 to TRBJ2-7, with TRBD2 identical over 8 bases. With 4 bases clipped from V and 5 bases from J, the junction kept 13 bases outside the gene matches. The CDR3 is 16 amino acids. CDR1 and CDR2 (germline): SGHTA, FQGNSA.

This clonotype appeared a few times. This chain joins TRBV20-1 and TRBJ1-5; the D gene is possibly TRBD1 (5 bases). Germline CDR1 reads DFQATT; CDR2 reads SNEGSKA (reference sequence). The CDR3 consists of 13 residues. V lost 3 bases and J lost 3, with 9 bases in between. The CDR3 here is CSARWTSNQPQHF. CDR3 bases: TGCAGTGCTAGGTGGACATCCAATCAGCCCCAGCATTTT.

This clonotype has just a few counts. As DNA, the CDR3 is TGTGCCAGCAGTTACTCGGATGGTAGCGTAGGGGAGACCCAGTACTTC. Protein product: CASSYSDGSVGETQYF. The chain is built from TRBV6-5 and TRBJ2-5; weak D call: TRBD2 (5 bases). Trimming pared 0 bases from V and 5 bases from J, leaving 16 bases between. The germline CDR1 and CDR2 sequences are MNHEY and SVGAGI. The CDR3 sequence is 16 residues long.

This clonotype was observed a handful of times. The V call is TRBV5-6, the J call TRBJ2-5, with 13 bases fitting TRBD2. Germline lookup yields CDR1 SGHDT and CDR2 YYEEEE. V shed 2 bases and J 4 bases; nucleotides not matched to a gene: 2. The CDR3 is made up of 15 amino acids. This chain's CDR3 is CASSFRLAGGETQYF. CDR3 bases: TGTGCCAGCAGCTTCAGACTAGCGGGAGGAGAGACCCAGTACTTC.

J is TRBJ2-7 and V is TRBV6-4; possibly TRBD1 for D (6 bases). Germline-derived CDR1 and CDR2 are MRHNA and SNTAGT. This CDR3 contains 14 residues. Trimming cost V 3 bases and J 9 bases, with 18 bases left between them. The DNA of the CDR3 is TGTGCCAGCAGTGATGATGTGAGGGGGAAGATGCAGTACTTC. This codes for CASSDDVRGKMQYF.

The chain couples TRBV30 to TRBJ1-4, with no clear D. The CDR3 spans 14 residues. V was clipped by 3 bases and J by 5 bases, with 13 bases between them. Germline loops: CDR1 GTSNPN, CDR2 SVGIG (reference sequence). CDR3 residues: CAWRIPVGNEKLFF. DNA of the CDR3: TGTGCCTGGAGGATCCCCGTGGGCAATGAAAAACTGTTTTTT.

This clonotype has at least ten counts. The J gene is TRBJ2-2, the V gene TRBV7-9; D not resolved. Trimming took 2 bases from V and 5 from J, leaving 12 bases between them. The CDR3 is 15 residues long. Germline V lookup: CDR1 SEHNR, CDR2 FQNEAQ (reference sequence). The CDR3 here is CASSLRRSGTGELFF. Written as DNA, the CDR3 is TGTGCCAGCAGCTTACGGAGATCTGGGACCGGGGAGCTGTTTTTT.

For this clonotype: A much larger clone sits a single nucleotide away, making a read error possible. V usage is TRBV7-8 and J usage is TRBJ2-3; a possible D gene is TRBD1 (6 bases). There are 16 residues in the CDR3. Germline-derived CDR1 and CDR2 are SGHVS and FQNEAQ. The CDR3 bases are TGTGACAGCAGCCGACGACAAGGGGGACGCAGTGATACGCAGTATTTT. Protein: CDSSRRQGGRSDTQYF. The whole variable domain, filled in from reference TRBV7-8 and TRBJ2-3, reads GAGVSQSPRYKVAKRGQDVALRCDPISGHVSLFWYQQALGQGPEFLTYFQNEAQLDKSGLPSDRFFAERPEGSVSTLKIQRTQQEDSAVYLCDSSRRQGGRSDTQYFGPGTRLTVL.

The rearrangement links TRBV3-1 to TRBJ2-4; 7 bases agree with TRBD2. V shed 0 bases and J 0 bases; nucleotides not matched to a gene: 5. Per germline, CDR1 LGHDT and CDR2 YNNKEL (reference sequence). There are 17 residues in the CDR3. CDR3 region: CASSQEGGSLAKNIQYF. CDR3 sequence (DNA): TGTGCCAGCAGCCAAGAGGGCGGGAGTTTAGCCAAAAACATTCAGTACTTC.

This clonotype was seen a few times. The genes are TRBV10-3 and TRBJ1-6; the D gene is possibly TRBD1 (5 bases). V was shortened by 8 bases and J by 10 bases, with 15 bases between the two germline ends. Germline V lookup: CDR1 ENHRY, CDR2 SYGVKD. The CDR3 contains 13 residues. The DNA for the CDR3 is TGTGCCATCCTGCGGGGGATGGGATCACCCCTCCACTTT. It translates to CAILRGMGSPLHF.

The chain recombines TRBV28 with TRBJ1-2, with D unclear. The CDR3 spans 15 residues. The germline V and J ends were trimmed by 3 bases and 5 bases, with 16 bases remaining between them. Germline loops: CDR1 MDHEN, CDR2 SYDVKM. In DNA, the CDR3 is TGTGCCAGCAGTTTTCGGGCCATGGTTTTTTATGGCTACACCTTC. This codes for CASSFRAMVFYGYTF.

This clonotype was recorded many times. This rearrangement joins TRBV12-3 or TRBV12-4 to TRBJ2-7; TRBD1 matches at 7 bases. Germline trimming cut 7 bases from V and 2 bases from J; bases unmatched to any gene: 8. This CDR3 contains 14 residues. CDR3 sequence: CASKATDRPYEQYF. Written as DNA, the CDR3 is TGTGCCAGCAAAGCAACGGACAGGCCCTACGAGCAGTACTTC.

The V and J genes are TRBV6-4 and TRBJ2-2; no definite D call. V was shortened by 5 bases and J by 4 bases, with 8 bases between the two germline ends. The germline gives CDR1 MRHNA, CDR2 SNTAGT. The CDR3 is made up of 13 amino acids. In nucleotides, the CDR3 is TGTGCCAGCAGTAAAGAACTCACCGGGGAGCTGTTTTTT. This codes for CASSKELTGELFF.

This chain links TRBV6-1 with TRBJ1-1; 7 bases match TRBD1. The CDR3 is 14 residues long. V lost 6 bases, J lost 4 bases, and 8 bases stayed unmatched. The V gene's germline CDR1 is MNHNS and CDR2 SASEGT. CDR3 nucleotide sequence: TGTGCCAGCAGGAACCGACAGGGCGGCACTGAAGCTTTCTTT. This encodes CASRNRQGGTEAFF.

This clonotype showed up just a few times. The chain combines TRBV11-2 with TRBJ2-2; 10 positions match TRBD2. The germline V gene encodes CDR1 SGHAT and CDR2 FQNNGV. The CDR3 length is 17 residues. The V segment lost 0 bases and the J segment 4 bases; nucleotides outside the gene matches: 5. Here the CDR3 DNA reads TGTGCCAGCAGCTTAGAAGGACTAGCGGCATCCACCGGGGAGCTGTTTTTT. Amino acids: CASSLEGLAASTGELFF.

This clonotype was counted a few times. The chain joins TRBV12-3 or TRBV12-4 to TRBJ1-3; D gene unclear. V was cut by 7 bases and J by 0 bases, with 4 bases left in between. The CDR3 has 12 residues. The CDR3, as DNA: TGTGCCAGCACAACCTCTGGAAACACCATATATTTT. Translated: CASTTSGNTIYF.

The sample holds a few counts of this clonotype. The chain combines TRBV20-1 with TRBJ2-1; weak D call: TRBD2 (5 bases). The CDR3 is made up of 12 amino acids. The germline V gene has CDR1 DFQATT and CDR2 SNEGSKA (reference sequence). V gave up 5 bases and J gave up 9 bases, with 14 bases separating them. In nucleotides, the CDR3 is TGCAGTGCTGGCGAGGGCCTGCGTGAGCAGTTCTTC. This gives the protein CSAGEGLREQFF.

In its sample, this clonotype was seen a few times. The rearrangement links TRBV12-3 or TRBV12-4 to TRBJ2-7, with TRBD1 as a possible D gene (6 bases). Between the trimmed V and J ends, which lost 2 bases and 0 bases, there was a span of 8 bases. This CDR3 comprises 14 residues. CDR3 bases: TGTGCCAGCAGTTTATCGGGACACTCCTACGAGCAGTACTTC. Protein sequence: CASSLSGHSYEQYF.

The chain is built from TRBV20-1 and TRBJ1-5, with 7 bases that match TRBD1. Germline V gives CDR1 DFQATT, CDR2 SNEGSKA (reference sequence). The CDR3 length is 13 residues. J was trimmed by 6 bases and V by 5 bases; bases with no gene match: 7. CDR3 sequence reads: CSASDRESQPQHF. DNA of the CDR3: TGCAGTGCTTCCGACAGGGAAAGTCAGCCCCAGCATTTT.

This clonotype has a count of ten or more. The chain couples TRBV4-2 to TRBJ2-1, with TRBD2 identical over 10 bases. V lost 5 bases, J lost 4 bases, and 5 bases stayed unmatched. The length of the CDR3 is 15 residues. Germline V lookup: CDR1 LGHNA, CDR2 YNFKEQ. This CDR3 is CASSTLAGGYNEQFF. The CDR3 DNA is TGTGCCAGCAGCACTTTAGCGGGGGGTTACAATGAGCAGTTCTTC.

The chain links TRBV12-5 to TRBJ2-5; the match to TRBD2 covers 9 bases. CDR3 size: 14 residues. Germline CDR1 is LGHNT and CDR2 is FRNRAP. V lost 3 bases, J lost 2 bases, and 1 base stayed unmatched. This CDR3 is CASGLGLAQETQYF. The DNA for the CDR3 is TGTGCTAGTGGTTTAGGACTAGCGCAAGAGACCCAGTACTTC.

The V and J genes are TRBV7-2 and TRBJ2-5; D unclear. Germline CDR1 is SGHTA and CDR2 is FQGNSA. This CDR3 contains 12 residues. V dropped 5 bases and J dropped 5 bases, with 9 bases sitting between them. The CDR3 DNA reads as TGTGCCAGCAGCCGTGTTATGGAGACCCAGTACTTC. It yields the protein CASSRVMETQYF. Supplemented by reference TRBV7-2 and TRBJ2-5, the full variable domain reads GAGVSQSPSNKVTEKGKDVELRCDPISGHTALYWYRQSLGQGLEFLIYFQGNSAPDKSGLPSDRFSAERTGGSVSTLTIQRTQQEDSAVYLCASSRVMETQYFGPGTRLLVL.

This chain connects TRBV6-5 to TRBJ1-5; a weak D match, TRBD1 (5 bases). The V end lost 0 bases, the J end lost 5 bases, and 8 bases lay between the germline ends. The CDR3 has 14 amino acids. The germline CDR1 and CDR2 sequences are MNHEY and SVGAGI. CDR3 in DNA: TGTGCCAGCAGTTACTCGTTAGGGGATCAGCCCCAGCATTTT. Protein product: CASSYSLGDQPQHF.

The table lists this clonotype with a few counts. The genes are TRBV12-3 or TRBV12-4 and TRBJ2-1; 7 nucleotides line up with TRBD1. CDR3 length: 15 residues. V gave up 6 bases and J gave up 2 bases; unmatched junction bases: 7. Here the CDR3 DNA reads TGTGCCAGCAGGAAAACGACAGGGACCTACAATGAGCAGTTCTTC. This encodes CASRKTTGTYNEQFF.

There are a few counts of this clonotype. CDR3 loop: CASSTGTPGETQYF. The CDR3 DNA reads as TGTGCCAGCAGCACCGGGACACCCGGGGAGACCCAGTACTTC. The V call is TRBV5-6, the J call TRBJ2-5, with D maybe TRBD1 (6 bases). The CDR3 has 14 residues. V lost 4 bases to trimming and J lost 5 bases, with 15 bases between them. CDR1 is SGHDT and CDR2 is YYEEEE in the germline V gene.

The chain joins TRBV9 to TRBJ2-7; no firm D call. CDR1 SGDLS and CDR2 YYNGEE come from the germline V gene. The CDR3 totals 14 residues. The germline V and J ends were trimmed by 0 bases and 4 bases, with 11 bases remaining between them. The CDR3 loop reads CASSVDAVNYEQYF. CDR3 coding DNA: TGTGCCAGCAGCGTAGATGCGGTCAATTACGAGCAGTACTTC.

The chain uses TRBV28 and TRBJ1-2; TRBD1 is a possible D gene (6 bases). Germline V gene lookup returns CDR1 MDHEN and CDR2 SYDVKM. This CDR3 spans 14 amino acids. V lost 7 bases to trimming and J lost 4 bases, with 16 bases between them. The CDR3 sequence is CASTTPQGFYGYTF. For the CDR3, the DNA is TGTGCCAGCACCACCCCACAGGGTTTCTATGGCTACACCTTC.

The rearrangement uses TRBV10-3 and TRBJ2-7; perhaps D is TRBD1 or TRBD2 (5 bases each). Germline V gives CDR1 ENHRY, CDR2 SYGVKD. The V end was cut by 4 bases, the J end by 7 bases, with 14 bases between. The CDR3 extends over 13 amino acids. Written as DNA, the CDR3 is TGTGCCATCAGTGTAGACGGGGCCTTGGAGCAGTACTTC. Translated: CAISVDGALEQYF.